The 4 T cell receptor beta chains below were found in one sample sequenced in a study of blood T cell repertoires in COVID-19. Generated by immunoSEQ multiplex PCR, the TCRdb table keeps only in-frame clones and is missing some. Among some 230,000 clones listed, approximately 82% were seen once. Sequencing was done on a sample of PBMCs or T cells enriched from blood (not recorded which). These receptor sequences come from a man aged 35 to 55 who had recovered from COVID-19.

The genes are TRBV7-9 and TRBJ2-3; TRBD2 matches 8 bases. CDR3 length: 15 residues. The V segment lost 1 base and the J segment 2 bases; nucleotides outside the gene matches: 2. Germline V gene sequence: CDR1 SEHNR, CDR2 FQNEAQ (reference sequence). The CDR3 DNA reads TGTGCCAGCAGCTTAGAGCGGGAGCTCACAGATACGCAGTATTTT. It encodes CASSLERELTDTQYF.

This clone was detected a few times. The chain links TRBV2 to TRBJ2-2; 10 nucleotides line up with TRBD1. The CDR3 consists of 17 residues. The V segment lost 6 bases and the J segment 2 bases; nucleotides outside the gene matches: 9. The V gene's germline CDR1 is SNHLY and CDR2 FYNNEI. CDR3: CASSNPRDRGNTGELFF. In DNA, the CDR3 is TGTGCCAGCAGCAACCCTCGGGACAGGGGCAACACCGGGGAGCTGTTTTTT.

This chain links TRBV5-1 with TRBJ2-5; possibly TRBD2 for D (6 bases). Germline loops: CDR1 SGHRS, CDR2 YFSETQ. This CDR3 comprises 17 residues. V lost 0 bases to trimming and J lost 7 bases, with 22 bases between them. The DNA of the CDR3 is TGCGCCAGCAGCTTGGGCTCGAGCGGGTCCTCTTCGGGGACCCAGTACTTC. This encodes CASSLGSSGSSSGTQYF. The variable domain in full, with the rest retrieved from reference TRBV5-1 and TRBJ2-5, is KAGVTQTPRYLIKTRGQQVTLSCSPISGHRSVSWYQQTPGQGLQFLFEYFSETQRNKGNFPGRFSGRQFSNSRSEMNVSTLELGDSALYLCASSLGSSGSSSGTQYFGPGTRLLVL.

The V gene is TRBV28, the J gene TRBJ1-2, with 8 positions matching TRBD1. Germline V gene sequence: CDR1 MDHEN, CDR2 SYDVKM. The CDR3 has 16 residues. With V trimmed by 6 bases and J by 5 bases, 14 bases remained unmatched. The CDR3 sequence is CASREGQGNRLYGYTF. The CDR3 DNA sequence: TGTGCCAGCAGAGAAGGACAGGGCAACCGGTTGTATGGCTACACCTTC.